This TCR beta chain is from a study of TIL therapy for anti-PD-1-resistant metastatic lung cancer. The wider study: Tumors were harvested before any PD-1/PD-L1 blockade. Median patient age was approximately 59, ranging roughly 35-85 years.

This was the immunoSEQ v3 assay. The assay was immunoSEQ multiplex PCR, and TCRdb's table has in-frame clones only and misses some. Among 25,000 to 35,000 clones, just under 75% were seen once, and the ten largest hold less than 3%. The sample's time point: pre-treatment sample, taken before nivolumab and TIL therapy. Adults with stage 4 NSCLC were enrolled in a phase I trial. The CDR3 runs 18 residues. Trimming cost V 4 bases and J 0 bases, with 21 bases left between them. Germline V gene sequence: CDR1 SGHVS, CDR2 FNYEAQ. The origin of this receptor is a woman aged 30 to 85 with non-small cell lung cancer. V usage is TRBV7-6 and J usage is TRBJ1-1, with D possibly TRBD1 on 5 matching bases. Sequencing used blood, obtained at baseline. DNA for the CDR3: TGTGCCAGCAGCTCGCCCTTGGGGACTCGAAGCGTGAACACTGAAGCTTTCTTT. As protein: CASSSPLGTRSVNTEAFF.